This T cell receptor beta chain was identified during a study of cytomegalovirus exposure and HLA in healthy donors. Germline V gene sequence: CDR1 ENHRY, CDR2 SYGVKD. CDR3 length: 13 amino acids. The junction had 1 base not matched to a gene; V was cut back by 8 bases and J by 5 bases. There are a few counts of this clone. TCRdb's copy holds only in-frame clones and misses some; the assay was immunoSEQ multiplex PCR. The sample yields under 300,000 clones, 80% to 90% seen once. The receptor was derived from a woman in her late teens or twenties in good health and CMV-seronegative. The rearrangement joins TRBV10-3 to TRBJ1-6; 9 nucleotides match TRBD1. Source material: PBMCs. CDR3 nucleotide sequence: TGTGCCATCCGGGACAGGGATAATTCACCCCTCCACTTT. This encodes CAIRDRDNSPLHF.